Following are 26 T cell receptor beta chains from one sample sequenced in a study of early T cells in non-severe SARS-CoV-2 infection. From the 5' RACE reads, TCRdb called clonotypes with MiXCR, one entry per CDR3 protein. The table shows more than 20,000 distinct CDR3 sequences, with 4.5% occurring only once. The specimen sequenced was whole blood. Source of these receptors: an adult who was a healthcare worker with PCR-confirmed SARS-CoV-2 infection or an uninfected control (not recorded which).

This chain joins TRBV4-1 and TRBJ2-7; 11 nucleotides align to TRBD2. Germline CDR1 and CDR2: MGHRA and YSYEKL. V lost 3 bases and J lost 2; bases outside the gene matches: 0. This CDR3 has 14 residues. As DNA, the CDR3 is TGCGCCAGCAGCCAGACTAGCGGGGCCTACGAGCAGTACTTC. This encodes CASSQTSGAYEQYF.

This clonotype was detected ten times or more. The chain has TRBV5-5 and TRBJ1-2; D gene uncertain. Trimming stripped 4 bases from V and 4 bases from J, with 11 bases between. Germline CDR1 reads SGHKS; CDR2 reads YYEKEE (reference sequence). This CDR3 spans 13 amino acids. The CDR3 region has the DNA TGTGCCAGCAGCCCCAATGATCTCTATGGCTACACCTTC. It translates to CASSPNDLYGYTF.

Many counts were recorded for this clonotype. The V and J genes are TRBV7-9 and TRBJ2-1; 10 nucleotides match TRBD2. This CDR3 contains 12 residues. The junction had 8 bases not matched to a gene; V was cut back by 5 bases and J by 16 bases. CDR1 SEHNR and CDR2 FQNEAQ come from the germline V gene (reference sequence). CDR3 region: CASSAFTSGTFF. CDR3 DNA sequence: TGTGCCAGCAGCGCCTTTACTAGCGGGACATTCTTC.

This clonotype was counted at least ten times. J is TRBJ1-1 and V is TRBV29-1; D is possibly TRBD1 (5 bases). Between the trimmed V and J ends, which lost 2 bases and 5 bases, there was a span of 15 bases. This CDR3 contains 14 residues. CDR1 is SQVTM, CDR2 ANQGSEA, per germline. CDR3 coding DNA: TGCAGCGTTGAAAGTGCAGCCGGGGGGACTGAAGCTTTCTTT. As protein: CSVESAAGGTEAFF.

Notes on this clonotype: A much larger clone differs from this one at a single base, so this may be a read error. This sequence joins TRBV2 and TRBJ2-2; either TRBD1 or TRBD2 may fit D (5 bases each). The CDR3 has 13 residues. From germline, CDR1 is SNHLY and CDR2 FYNNEI. The CDR3 sequence is CASNELGDGELFF. The CDR3 DNA reads TGTGCCAGCAATGAATTGGGGGACGGGGAGCTGTTTTTT.

A few counts support this clonotype. The genes are TRBV29-1 and TRBJ1-1; D may be TRBD1 (6 bases). This CDR3 is 13 amino acids long. The V end was cut by 8 bases, the J end by 0 bases, with 13 bases between. Germline V gives CDR1 SQVTM, CDR2 ANQGSEA. The CDR3 region is CSTGGQLNTEAFF. The CDR3 DNA follows: TGCAGCACGGGGGGACAACTGAACACTGAAGCTTTCTTT.

The chain carries TRBV6-1 and TRBJ1-4; D is undetermined. Germline values: CDR1 MNHNS, CDR2 SASEGT. There are 10 residues in the CDR3. V was cut by 5 bases and J by 6 bases, with 1 base left in between. The CDR3 loop reads CASSHEKLFF. CDR3 bases: TGTGCCAGCAGTCATGAAAAACTGTTTTTT.

The gene calls are TRBV19 and TRBJ2-7, with D possibly being TRBD2 (6 bases). Germline values: CDR1 LNHDA, CDR2 SQIVND (reference sequence). V was clipped by 3 bases and J by 6 bases, with 15 bases between them. This CDR3 contains 14 residues. CDR3: CASSIRGTAGEQYF. CDR3 bases: TGTGCCAGTAGTATCCGCGGGACCGCTGGCGAGCAGTACTTC.

This clonotype has ten or more counts. The rearrangement joins TRBV11-2 to TRBJ2-1; 7 nucleotides align to TRBD2. Trimming removed 2 bases from V and 4 bases from J; junction bases left unmatched: 5. CDR1 is SGHAT, CDR2 FQNNGV, per germline. The CDR3 runs to 15 residues. The CDR3 DNA reads as TGTGCCAGCAGCTTAACGGGAGGCCCATACAATGAGCAGTTCTTC. Protein: CASSLTGGPYNEQFF.

The table lists this clonotype with a few counts. The genes are TRBV20-1 and TRBJ2-7, with 8 bases aligning to TRBD1. CDR1 is DFQATT and CDR2 is SNEGSKA in the germline V gene (reference sequence). The V and J ends lost 2 bases and 3 bases, in that order; junction bases with no gene match: 3. The CDR3 is 13 residues long. Here the CDR3 reads CSARTGGYYEQYF. Here the CDR3 DNA reads TGCAGTGCTAGAACAGGGGGATACTACGAGCAGTACTTC.

This clonotype was picked up many times. The chain couples TRBV6-6 to TRBJ1-2; D is unclear. The CDR3 totals 14 residues. V was cut by 5 bases and J by 6 bases, with 16 bases left in between. CDR1 is MNHNY and CDR2 is SVGAGI in the germline V gene (reference sequence). CDR3 DNA: TGTGCCAGCAGTAGCCGAGGGCGGAAGAATGGCTACACCTTC. It encodes CASSSRGRKNGYTF.

The rearrangement uses TRBV28 and TRBJ1-1; D is possibly TRBD1 (5 bases). Deletions cut 7 bases from V and 10 bases from J, with 16 bases between. The CDR3 spans 12 residues. The germline V gene encodes CDR1 MDHEN and CDR2 SYDVKM. The CDR3 region is CASTRVLAPAFF. The CDR3 DNA reads as TGTGCCAGCACCAGGGTCTTAGCCCCAGCTTTCTTT. Using reference TRBV28 and TRBJ1-1 for the parts outside the CDR3, the full variable domain is DVKVTQSSRYLVKRTGEKVFLECVQDMDHENMFWYRQDPGLGLRLIYFSYDVKMKEKGDIPEGYSVSREKKERFSLILESASTNQTSMYLCASTRVLAPAFFGQGTRLTVV.

This clonotype has at least ten counts. V is TRBV20-1 and J is TRBJ2-7, with TRBD1 matching 8 bases. V was clipped by 1 base and J by 5 bases; unmatched bases: 10. This CDR3 has 15 amino acids. Per the germline V gene, CDR1 is DFQATT and CDR2 is SNEGSKA (reference sequence). CDR3 region: CSARAWTGLGDEQYF. CDR3 nucleotide sequence: TGCAGTGCTAGAGCCTGGACAGGGCTTGGGGACGAGCAGTACTTC.

This clonotype was seen at least ten times. V and J are TRBV7-9 and TRBJ2-1; 8 bases agree with TRBD2. J gave up 8 bases and V 0 bases, and 6 bases lay outside the gene matches. Germline V gene data show CDR1 as SEHNR and CDR2 as FQNEAQ (reference sequence). This CDR3 has 15 amino acids. CDR3 DNA: TGTGCCAGCAGCTTAGCCGGGACTAGGGCCCATGAGCAGTTCTTC. Its translation: CASSLAGTRAHEQFF.

The genes are TRBV5-1 and TRBJ2-1; 15 bases match TRBD2. Germline values: CDR1 SGHRS, CDR2 YFSETQ. The CDR3 has 15 residues. V gave up 5 bases and J gave up 7 bases; unmatched junction bases: 4. Here the CDR3 reads CASRRTSGRVNEQFF. In DNA form, the CDR3 reads TGCGCCAGCAGAAGGACTAGCGGGAGGGTGAATGAGCAGTTCTTC.

This clonotype has at least ten counts. V usage is TRBV30 and J usage is TRBJ2-3; D gene ambiguous. CDR1 and CDR2 from the germline V gene are GTSNPN and SVGIG (reference sequence). The CDR3 contains 13 residues. Trimming shortened V by 0 bases and J by 5 bases, and 9 bases separated the two germline ends. The DNA of the CDR3 is TGTGCCTGGAGTGTACTCGTGAGAGATACGCAGTATTTT. It encodes CAWSVLVRDTQYF.

In DNA, the CDR3 is TGTGCCAGCAGCCCGGGACGGATGGGCAATCAGCCCCAGCATTTT. This sequence encodes CASSPGRMGNQPQHF. V is TRBV12-3 or TRBV12-4 and J is TRBJ1-5; possible D gene TRBD1, 5 bases. The CDR3 totals 15 residues. Trimming took 6 bases from V and 2 from J, leaving 14 bases between them.

This clonotype was counted ten times or more. The chain uses TRBV30 and TRBJ2-7, with 7 nucleotides matching TRBD1. Germline values: CDR1 GTSNPN, CDR2 SVGIG (reference sequence). This CDR3 region has 12 residues. Trimming cost V 2 bases and J 5 bases; bases outside gene matches: 3. The CDR3 nucleotides are TGTGCCTGGAGTCGGCAGGGGGACGAGCAGTACTTC. This sequence encodes CAWSRQGDEQYF.

This clonotype showed up many times. V is TRBV12-3 or TRBV12-4 and J is TRBJ2-3; TRBD2 matches 9 bases. CDR3 length: 15 residues. V shed 2 bases, J shed 4 bases, and the junction held 4 bases outside the gene matches. The CDR3 nucleotides are TGTGCCAGCAGTTTACTAGCGGGGACAGCAGATACGCAGTATTTT. This translates into CASSLLAGTADTQYF.

This clonotype was seen more than once but under ten times. V is TRBV28 and J is TRBJ1-1; D is undetermined. V lost 6 bases, J lost 2 bases, and 4 bases lay in between. This CDR3 has 11 residues. Germline CDR1 is MDHEN and CDR2 is SYDVKM. The CDR3 DNA follows: TGTGCCAGCAGCCAAAACACTGAAGCTTTCTTT. Translation: CASSQNTEAFF.

This clonotype was counted between two and nine times. The V gene is TRBV21-1, the J gene TRBJ2-1; the table's TRBD2 call for D was not verified on the DNA. TRBV21-1 is shown as a pseudogene. The CDR3 is 16 amino acids. CDR3 bases: TGTGCCAGCAACAACCTACCCCTAGCGGGAGTTCGTGAGCAGTTCTTC. Amino acids: CASNNLPLAGVREQFF.

This clonotype was recorded many times. The rearrangement uses TRBV12-3 or TRBV12-4 and TRBJ2-1, with 7 bases lining up with TRBD2. This CDR3 comprises 16 residues. The J segment lost 4 bases and the V segment lost 4 bases, leaving 10 bases of the junction unmatched. The DNA of the CDR3 is TGTGCCAGCAGTTCGAAAAAAGCGGGAACATACAATGAGCAGTTCTTC. Its protein is CASSSKKAGTYNEQFF.

To note about this clonotype: It may be a read error: a sequence one base away is much more abundant. V gene TRBV19 combines with J gene TRBJ1-2, with D maybe TRBD1 (5 bases). Trimming cost V 8 bases and J 11 bases, with 24 bases left between them. From germline, CDR1 is LNHDA and CDR2 SQIVND (reference sequence). The CDR3 is 14 residues long. The CDR3 loop reads CASGPRGSNALYTF. DNA of the CDR3: TGTGCCAGTGGCCCCCGGGGGTCCAACGCATTATACACCTTC. Drawing the rest from reference TRBV19 and TRBJ1-2, the complete variable domain is DGGITQSPKYLFRKEGQNVTLSCEQNLNHDAMYWYRQDPGQGLRLIYYSQIVNDFQKGDIAEGYSVSREKKESFPLTVTSAQKNPTAFYLCASGPRGSNALYTFGSGTRLTVV.

This clonotype was recorded a few times. The V and J genes are TRBV28 and TRBJ1-2; 8 bases are a match to TRBD1. The CDR3 contains 15 residues. V lost 5 bases to trimming and J lost 6 bases; unmatched junction nucleotides: 11. Germline loops: CDR1 MDHEN, CDR2 SYDVKM. In DNA, the CDR3 is TGTGCCAGCAGTCCGGACAGGGCCCTATGGGATGGCTACACCTTC. Its protein is CASSPDRALWDGYTF.

The sample holds a few counts of this clonotype. The CDR3 bases are TGTGCCAGCAGCCGGGAGCCGGGACCAGTGCAGTACTTC. This sequence encodes CASSREPGPVQYF. The chain employs TRBV12-3 or TRBV12-4 and TRBJ2-7; D is possibly TRBD2 (6 bases). The CDR3 is made up of 13 amino acids. V lost 6 bases, J lost 9 bases, and 18 bases lay in between.

This clonotype was recorded at least ten times. The CDR3 DNA reads TGTGCCAGCAGCCCCCCTTCGGGCTATGGCTACACCTTC. Translated, it gives CASSPPSGYGYTF. The V and J genes are TRBV7-2 and TRBJ1-2; D gene ambiguous. Germline V gene data show CDR1 as SGHTA and CDR2 as FQGNSA. Trimming removed 5 bases at V and 4 bases at J, with 11 bases between. The CDR3 extends over 13 amino acids.